This T cell receptor (beta chain) was profiled in a study of a mutant IDH1 vaccine in newly diagnosed glioma. Whole-study findings and limits: Vaccination induced immune responses in 85% to 95% of patients.

The method was immunoSEQ multiplex PCR; TCRdb's version includes in-frame clones alone and lacks a portion of them. The data hold just under 70,000 clones, with around 82% observed a single time. Noted time point: week 35, safety follow-up. In every dose of vaccine, 300 ug of mutant IDH1 20-mer peptide was given alongside topical imiquimod. New WHO grade 3 or 4 astrocytomas that were IDH1-mutant and ATRX-lost occurred in the donors. This clone was seen once. The antigen is not known. The CDR3 has 19 amino acids. V was clipped by 3 bases and J by 0 bases; unmatched bases: 11. Germline CDR1 reads MNHEY; CDR2 reads SMNVEV (reference sequence).

This TCR was sampled from a man between 18 and 35 years old with glioma. The rearrangement uses TRBV27 and TRBJ2-6, with TRBD1 matching over 7 bases. The sample in question was PBMCs, obtained from a glioma patient whose treatment included an IDH1 peptide vaccine. Here the CDR3 reads CASSFKGQTGSSGANVLTF. In DNA form, the CDR3 reads TGTGCCAGCAGTTTTAAGGGACAGACGGGGTCCTCTGGGGCCAACGTCCTGACTTTC.